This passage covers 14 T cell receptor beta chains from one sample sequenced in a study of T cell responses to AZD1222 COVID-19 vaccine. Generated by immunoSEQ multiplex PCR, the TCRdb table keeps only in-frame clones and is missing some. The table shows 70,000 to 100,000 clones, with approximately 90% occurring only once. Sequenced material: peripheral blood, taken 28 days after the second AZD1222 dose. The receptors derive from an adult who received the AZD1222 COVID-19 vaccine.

The CDR3 region has the DNA TGTGCCAGCAGCGCCCGAGGGGCAAATCAGCCCCAGCATTTT. Translation: CASSARGANQPQHF. This chain joins TRBV7-9 and TRBJ1-5; D is possibly TRBD1 (5 bases). Germline V lookup: CDR1 SEHNR, CDR2 FQNEAQ (reference sequence). Trimming removed 5 bases from V and 4 bases from J, with 12 bases in between. There are 14 residues in the CDR3.

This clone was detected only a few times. Here the CDR3 DNA reads TGTGCCACCCAAAGGGGAGGGACCCTCTATGGCTACACCTTC. It encodes CATQRGGTLYGYTF. The V call is TRBV6-5, the J call TRBJ1-2, with D tentatively TRBD1 (5 bases). The CDR3 is 14 amino acids. The germline V gene has CDR1 MNHEY and CDR2 SVGAGI. V was clipped by 10 bases and J by 4 bases, with 19 bases between them.

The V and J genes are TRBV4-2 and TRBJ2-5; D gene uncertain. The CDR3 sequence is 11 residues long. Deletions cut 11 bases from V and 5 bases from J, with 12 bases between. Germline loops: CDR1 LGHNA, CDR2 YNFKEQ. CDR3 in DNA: TGTGCCCTCCTCACCGGGGAGACCCAGTACTTC. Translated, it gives CALLTGETQYF.

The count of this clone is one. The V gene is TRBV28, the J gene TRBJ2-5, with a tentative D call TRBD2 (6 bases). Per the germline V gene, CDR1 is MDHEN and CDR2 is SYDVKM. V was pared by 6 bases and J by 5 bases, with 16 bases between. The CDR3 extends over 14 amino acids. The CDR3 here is CASSGTGVPETQYF. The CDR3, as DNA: TGTGCCAGCAGCGGAACGGGAGTTCCCGAGACCCAGTACTTC. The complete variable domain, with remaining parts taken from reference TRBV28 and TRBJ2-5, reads DVKVTQSSRYLVKRTGEKVFLECVQDMDHENMFWYRQDPGLGLRLIYFSYDVKMKEKGDIPEGYSVSREKKERFSLILESASTNQTSMYLCASSGTGVPETQYFGPGTRLLVL.

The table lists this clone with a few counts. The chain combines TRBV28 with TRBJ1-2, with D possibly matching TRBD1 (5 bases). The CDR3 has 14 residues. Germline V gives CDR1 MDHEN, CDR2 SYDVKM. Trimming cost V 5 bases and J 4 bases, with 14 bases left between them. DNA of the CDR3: TGTGCCAGCAGTGCCCCGGGACGGGTCTATGGCTACACCTTC. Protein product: CASSAPGRVYGYTF.

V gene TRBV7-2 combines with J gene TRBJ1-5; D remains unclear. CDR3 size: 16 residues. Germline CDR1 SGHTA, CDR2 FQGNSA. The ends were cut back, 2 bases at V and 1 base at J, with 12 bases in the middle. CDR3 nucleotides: TGTGCCAGCAGCTTATCTTGGGCCCCAAGCAATCAGCCCCAGCATTTT. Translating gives CASSLSWAPSNQPQHF.

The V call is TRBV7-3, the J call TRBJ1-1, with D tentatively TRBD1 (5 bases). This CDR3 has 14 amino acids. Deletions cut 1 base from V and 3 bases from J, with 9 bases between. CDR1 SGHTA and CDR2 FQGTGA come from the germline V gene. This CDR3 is CASSLIPGDTEAFF. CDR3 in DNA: TGTGCCAGCAGCTTAATCCCGGGGGACACTGAAGCTTTCTTT.

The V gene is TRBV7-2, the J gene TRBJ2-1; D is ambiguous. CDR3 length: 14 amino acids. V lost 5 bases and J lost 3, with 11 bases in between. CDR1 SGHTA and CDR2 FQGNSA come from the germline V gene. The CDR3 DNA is TGTGCCAGCAGCCAAAACCCAGGCTACAATGAGCAGTTCTTC. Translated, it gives CASSQNPGYNEQFF.

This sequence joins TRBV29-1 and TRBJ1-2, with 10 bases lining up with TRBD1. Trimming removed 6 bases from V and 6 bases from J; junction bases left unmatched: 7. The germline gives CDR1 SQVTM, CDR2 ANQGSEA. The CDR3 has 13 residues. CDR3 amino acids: CSVTTGGADGYTF. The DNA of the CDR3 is TGCAGCGTAACGACAGGGGGCGCGGATGGCTACACCTTC.

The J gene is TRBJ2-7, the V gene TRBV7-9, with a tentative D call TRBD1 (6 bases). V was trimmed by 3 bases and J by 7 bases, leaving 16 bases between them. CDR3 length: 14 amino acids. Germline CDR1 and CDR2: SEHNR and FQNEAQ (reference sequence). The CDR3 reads CASSFGQSSREQYF. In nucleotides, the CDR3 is TGTGCCAGCAGCTTCGGACAGTCGTCGAGGGAGCAGTACTTC.

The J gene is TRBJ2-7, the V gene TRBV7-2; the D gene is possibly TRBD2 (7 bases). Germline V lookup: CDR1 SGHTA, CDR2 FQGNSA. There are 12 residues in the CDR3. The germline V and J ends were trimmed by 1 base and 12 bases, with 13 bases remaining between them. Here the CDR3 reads CASSLGAGARYF. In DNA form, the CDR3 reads TGTGCCAGCAGCTTAGGCGCGGGGGCTCGGTACTTC.

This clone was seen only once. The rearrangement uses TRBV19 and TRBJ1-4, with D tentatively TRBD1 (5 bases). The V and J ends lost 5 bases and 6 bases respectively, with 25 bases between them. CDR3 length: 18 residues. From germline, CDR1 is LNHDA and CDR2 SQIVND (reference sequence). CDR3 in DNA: TGTGCCAGTAGTGAGTATATTACGGGAGGGGCGCGAGATGAAAAACTGTTTTTT. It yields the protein CASSEYITGGARDEKLFF.

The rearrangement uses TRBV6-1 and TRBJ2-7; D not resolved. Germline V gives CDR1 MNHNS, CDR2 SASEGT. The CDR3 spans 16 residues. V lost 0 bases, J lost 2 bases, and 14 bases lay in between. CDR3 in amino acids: CASSEAPRAEPYEQYF. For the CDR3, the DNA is TGTGCCAGCAGTGAAGCCCCCCGGGCGGAACCCTACGAGCAGTACTTC.

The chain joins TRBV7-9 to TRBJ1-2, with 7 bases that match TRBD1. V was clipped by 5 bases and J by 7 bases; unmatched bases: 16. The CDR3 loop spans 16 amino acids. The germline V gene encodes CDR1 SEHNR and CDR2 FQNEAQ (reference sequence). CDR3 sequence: CASSQRQGPAVGGYTF. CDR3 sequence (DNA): TGTGCCAGCAGCCAGAGACAGGGACCAGCCGTTGGTGGCTACACCTTC.